The 32 T cell receptor beta chains below were found in one sample sequenced in a study of monozygotic twins with inflammatory bowel disease. From its re-call of the 5' RACE reads, TCRdb lists each CDR3 protein once, without DNA. Recorded for this sample: 300,000 to 400,000 distinct CDR3 sequences. Sequenced material: blood. These receptors were collected from a human donor with ulcerative colitis or Crohn's disease, or a healthy co-twin of an affected twin (not recorded which).

The chain is built from TRBV12-3 or TRBV12-4 and TRBJ1-1; TCRdb lists TRBD1, though no DNA is available to test this call. The CDR3 contains 15 residues. The CDR3 here is CASSSRNRQKGEAFF.

This chain joins TRBV6-1 and TRBJ1-3; TCRdb selects TRBD1, and the lack of DNA leaves this call unchecked. This CDR3 spans 14 amino acids. The germline V gene has CDR1 MNHNS and CDR2 SASEGT. The CDR3 sequence is CASSRTRAGNTIYF.

The chain combines TRBV18 with TRBJ2-6. CDR1 is KGHSH, CDR2 LQKENI, per germline. The CDR3 runs 15 residues. CDR3 protein: CASSPSITGANVLTF. Full variable domain (remainder filled in from reference TRBV18 and TRBJ2-6): NAGVMQNPRHLVRRRGQEARLRCSPMKGHSHVYWYRQLPEEGLKFMVYLQKENIIDESGMPKERFSAEFPKEGPSILRIQQVVRGDSAAYFCASSPSITGANVLTFGAGSRLTVL.

The chain employs TRBV18 and TRBJ1-5. Germline V gene lookup returns CDR1 KGHSH and CDR2 LQKENI. This CDR3 contains 13 residues. The CDR3 is CASYGGTGQPQHF.

This chain connects TRBV29-1 to TRBJ2-1; TCRdb's D call of TRBD1 is untestable without DNA. From germline, CDR1 is SQVTM and CDR2 ANQGSEA. This CDR3 is built from 11 residues. CDR3: CSVGQTNEQFF.

The chain links TRBV12-3 or TRBV12-4 to TRBJ1-6. The CDR3 spans 14 residues. The CDR3: CASRSEVWNSPLHF.

The V gene is TRBV12-3 or TRBV12-4, the J gene TRBJ1-5; the D gene TCRdb calls, TRBD1, cannot be checked with no DNA. This CDR3 is built from 17 residues. This CDR3 reads CASSAGTGERGNQPQHF.

This chain links TRBV29-1 with TRBJ2-5; TCRdb calls TRBD2, which cannot be checked without DNA. The CDR3 runs 16 residues. Germline values: CDR1 SQVTM, CDR2 ANQGSEA. The CDR3 sequence is CSVEESVAGGVETQYF.

J is TRBJ1-5 and V is TRBV20-1; TCRdb reports TRBD1, a call that lacks DNA to check it against. CDR3 length equals 16 residues. The germline gives CDR1 DFQATT, CDR2 SNEGSKA (reference sequence). CDR3 sequence reads: CSARVGTGLSNQPQHF.

This chain links TRBV12-3 or TRBV12-4 with TRBJ2-7; as DNA is missing, the TRBD1 call by TCRdb cannot be tested. The CDR3 runs 15 residues. The CDR3 loop is CASSTLPGQGAEQYF.

The V gene is TRBV6-4, the J gene TRBJ2-7. This CDR3 region has 12 residues. Looked up from germline, CDR1 is MRHNA and CDR2 is SNTAGT. This chain's CDR3 is CASSDTLYEQYF.

The gene calls are TRBV7-2 and TRBJ2-2; TCRdb lists TRBD1, though no DNA is available to test this call. The CDR3 totals 13 residues. In germline, CDR1 is SGHTA, CDR2 FQGNSA. The CDR3 region is CASSPGYTGELFF.

V is TRBV24-1 and J is TRBJ1-1; TCRdb outputs TRBD1, but without DNA this stays unchecked. Looked up from germline, CDR1 is KGHDR and CDR2 is SFDVKD. CDR3 size: 11 residues. Here the CDR3 reads CATSEGVSAFF.

V is TRBV5-1 and J is TRBJ1-1; lacking DNA, the TRBD1 call made by TCRdb goes unchecked. The CDR3 length is 15 residues. From germline, CDR1 is SGHRS and CDR2 YFSETQ. CDR3 region: CASSLNGGANTEAFF.

The chain combines TRBV18 with TRBJ2-1; the D call of TRBD1 rests on TCRdb alone, since no DNA is present to check it. The CDR3 sequence is 16 residues long. Per germline, CDR1 KGHSH and CDR2 LQKENI. CDR3 sequence: CASSPRTGNSYNEQFF.

J is TRBJ2-7 and V is TRBV6-6; TCRdb's D call of TRBD1 is untestable without DNA. The CDR3 has 13 amino acids. CDR1 and CDR2 (germline): MNHNY, SVGAGI (reference sequence). The CDR3 region is CASSPTATYEQYF.

The chain links TRBV12-3 or TRBV12-4 to TRBJ1-6; the D call of TRBD1 rests on TCRdb alone, since no DNA is present to check it. The CDR3 extends over 14 amino acids. CDR3 amino acids: CASSFRERNSPLHF.

The rearrangement joins TRBV10-3 to TRBJ2-3; TCRdb gives TRBD1 as the D gene, but with no DNA this cannot be confirmed. This CDR3 is 13 amino acids long. Per germline, CDR1 ENHRY and CDR2 SYGVKD. CDR3 residues: CAIRDRQTNTQYF.

CDR3 loop: CASSYSGTGAYNEQFF. This chain links TRBV6-5 with TRBJ2-1; the TRBD1 assignment by TCRdb is unverifiable without DNA. There are 16 residues in the CDR3. Germline V gives CDR1 MNHEY, CDR2 SVGAGI.

The V gene is TRBV15, the J gene TRBJ1-5. From germline, CDR1 is LNHNV and CDR2 YYDKDF (reference sequence). CDR3 length: 12 amino acids. This chain's CDR3 is CATSRVSQPQHF. Supplemented by reference TRBV15 and TRBJ1-5, the full variable domain reads DAMVIQNPRYQVTQFGKPVTLSCSQTLNHNVMYWYQQKSSQAPKLLFHYYDKDFNNEADTPDNFQSRRPNTSFCFLDIRSPGLGDTAMYLCATSRVSQPQHFGDGTRLSIL.

The V and J genes are TRBV28 and TRBJ2-7. The CDR3 totals 13 residues. CDR1 is MDHEN, CDR2 SYDVKM, per germline. CDR3 in amino acids: CASSLSVVYEQYF.

This rearrangement joins TRBV24-1 to TRBJ2-2. The CDR3 totals 17 residues. Germline V lookup: CDR1 KGHDR, CDR2 SFDVKD. The CDR3 region is CATSDSRRWANTGELFF.

The V call is TRBV20-1, the J call TRBJ2-6; TCRdb reports TRBD2, a call that lacks DNA to check it against. The germline CDR1 and CDR2 sequences are DFQATT and SNEGSKA (reference sequence). CDR3 length: 15 amino acids. This chain's CDR3 is CSAATSSSGANVLTF.

This chain uses TRBV11-2 with TRBJ2-1; TCRdb calls TRBD2, which cannot be checked without DNA. Per germline, CDR1 SGHAT and CDR2 FQNNGV. This CDR3 comprises 15 residues. This CDR3 is CASSRLAGGPDEQFF.

V and J are TRBV6-5 and TRBJ2-7. Germline V lookup: CDR1 MNHEY, CDR2 SVGAGI. The CDR3 is 15 residues long. This CDR3 is CASSYYALRSYEQYF.

V and J are TRBV12-3 or TRBV12-4 and TRBJ2-5; TCRdb outputs TRBD1, but without DNA this stays unchecked. The CDR3 loop spans 15 amino acids. CDR3 region: CASSRGQVRQETQYF.

V is TRBV9 and J is TRBJ1-6; TCRdb proposes TRBD1, but this gene call is untestable without DNA. CDR1 and CDR2 from the germline V gene are SGDLS and YYNGEE. This CDR3 contains 14 residues. The CDR3 is CASSVQHGTSPLHF.

The chain combines TRBV29-1 with TRBJ2-5; TCRdb's assignment of TRBD2 cannot be checked, as there is no DNA. Germline-derived CDR1 and CDR2 are SQVTM and ANQGSEA. CDR3 length: 12 residues. The CDR3 reads CSGERSGETQYF.

This sequence joins TRBV6-1 and TRBJ2-5; the D call of TRBD1 rests on TCRdb alone, since no DNA is present to check it. The CDR3 is 15 residues long. Germline CDR1 and CDR2: MNHNS and SASEGT. CDR3 region: CASTPGQGRQETQYF.

The chain carries TRBV20-1 and TRBJ2-7; the D call from TCRdb, TRBD1, cannot be confirmed without DNA. Per germline, CDR1 DFQATT and CDR2 SNEGSKA (reference sequence). The CDR3 consists of 14 residues. The CDR3: CSAPDRGQTYEQYF.

This chain connects TRBV7-2 to TRBJ2-5; TCRdb designates TRBD2, a call that cannot be tested without DNA. This CDR3 is built from 15 residues. Germline V gives CDR1 SGHTA, CDR2 FQGNSA. This CDR3 is CASSRAGTSQETQYF.

The chain couples TRBV24-1 to TRBJ2-3; with no DNA, the TCRdb D assignment of TRBD1 cannot be verified. This CDR3 has 14 amino acids. From germline, CDR1 is KGHDR and CDR2 SFDVKD. CDR3 residues: CATSVMTGSDTQYF.